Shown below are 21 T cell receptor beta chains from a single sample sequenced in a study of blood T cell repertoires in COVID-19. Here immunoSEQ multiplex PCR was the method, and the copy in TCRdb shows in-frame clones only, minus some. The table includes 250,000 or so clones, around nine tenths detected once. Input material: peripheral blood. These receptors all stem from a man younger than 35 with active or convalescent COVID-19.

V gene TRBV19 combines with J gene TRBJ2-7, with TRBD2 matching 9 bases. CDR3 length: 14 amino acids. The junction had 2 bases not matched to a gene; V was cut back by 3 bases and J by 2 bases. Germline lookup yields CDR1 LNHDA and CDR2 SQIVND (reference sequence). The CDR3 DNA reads TGTGCCAGTAGTATTTTAGCGGGGGCCTACGAGCAGTACTTC. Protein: CASSILAGAYEQYF.

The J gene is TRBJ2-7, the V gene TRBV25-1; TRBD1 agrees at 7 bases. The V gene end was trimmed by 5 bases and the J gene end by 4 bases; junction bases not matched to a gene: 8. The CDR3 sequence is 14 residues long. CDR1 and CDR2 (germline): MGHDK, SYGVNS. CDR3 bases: TGTGCCAGCAGTCCAAGACAGGGAAGGTACGAGCAGTACTTC. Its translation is CASSPRQGRYEQYF.

CDR3 nucleotide sequence: TGTGCCAGCAGCCCCACGGACACGAACTATGGCTACACCTTC. Translation gives CASSPTDTNYGYTF. The chain employs TRBV7-8 and TRBJ1-2; possible D gene TRBD1, 5 bases. CDR3 length: 14 residues. The germline CDR1 and CDR2 sequences are SGHVS and FQNEAQ. With 5 bases removed from V and 2 bases from J, the gap between germline ends came to 12 bases.

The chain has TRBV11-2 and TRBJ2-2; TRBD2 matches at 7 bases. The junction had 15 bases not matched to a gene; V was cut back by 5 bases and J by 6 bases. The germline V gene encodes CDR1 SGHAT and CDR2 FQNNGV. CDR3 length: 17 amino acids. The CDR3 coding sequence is TGTGCCAGCAGCCTCGGAGCGGGACGCCATAGTCCCGGGGAGCTGTTTTTT. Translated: CASSLGAGRHSPGELFF.

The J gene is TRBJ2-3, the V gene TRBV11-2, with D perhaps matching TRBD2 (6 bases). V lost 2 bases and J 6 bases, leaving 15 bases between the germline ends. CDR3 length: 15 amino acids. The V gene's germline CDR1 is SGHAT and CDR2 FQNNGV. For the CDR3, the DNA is TGTGCCAGCAGCTTACTGCCGGGAGCGAGGGATACGCAGTATTTT. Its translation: CASSLLPGARDTQYF.

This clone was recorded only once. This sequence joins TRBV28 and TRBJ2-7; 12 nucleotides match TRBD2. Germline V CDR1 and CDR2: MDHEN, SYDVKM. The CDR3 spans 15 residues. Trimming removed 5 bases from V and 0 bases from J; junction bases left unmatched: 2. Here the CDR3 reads CASSRTSGISYEQYF. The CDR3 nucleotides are TGTGCCAGCAGTCGGACTAGCGGGATCTCCTACGAGCAGTACTTC.

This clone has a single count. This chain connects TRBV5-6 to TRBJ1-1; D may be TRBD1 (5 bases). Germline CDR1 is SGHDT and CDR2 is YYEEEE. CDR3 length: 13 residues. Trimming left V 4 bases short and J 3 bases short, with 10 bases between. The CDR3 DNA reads TGTGCCAGCAGCGGAAGGGGTGACACTGAAGCTTTCTTT. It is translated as CASSGRGDTEAFF. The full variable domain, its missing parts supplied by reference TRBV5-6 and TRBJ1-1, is DAGVTQSPTHLIKTRGQQVTLRCSPKSGHDTVSWYQQALGQGPQFIFQYYEEEERQRGNFPDRFSGHQFPNYSSELNVNALLLGDSALYLCASSGRGDTEAFFGQGTRLTVV.

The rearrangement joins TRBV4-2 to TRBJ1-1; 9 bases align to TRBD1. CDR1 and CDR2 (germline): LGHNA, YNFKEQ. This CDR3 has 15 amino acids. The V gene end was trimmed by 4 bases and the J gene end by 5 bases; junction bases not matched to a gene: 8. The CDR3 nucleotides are TGTGCCAGCAGCCCCCTAGGGGACAGGGTGACTGAAGCTTTCTTT. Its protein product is CASSPLGDRVTEAFF.

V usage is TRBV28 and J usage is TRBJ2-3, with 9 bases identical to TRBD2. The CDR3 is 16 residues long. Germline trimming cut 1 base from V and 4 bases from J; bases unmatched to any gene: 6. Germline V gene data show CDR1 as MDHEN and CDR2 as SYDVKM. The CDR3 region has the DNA TGTGCCAGCAGTTTATTCTTAGCGGGGGCCTCAGATACGCAGTATTTT. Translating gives CASSLFLAGASDTQYF.

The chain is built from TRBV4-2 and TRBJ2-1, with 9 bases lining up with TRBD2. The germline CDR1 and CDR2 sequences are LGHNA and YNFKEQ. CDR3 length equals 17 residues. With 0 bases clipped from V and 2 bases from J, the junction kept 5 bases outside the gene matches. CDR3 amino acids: CASSQEDGLATYNEQFF. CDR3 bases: TGTGCCAGCAGCCAAGAGGATGGACTAGCGACCTACAATGAGCAGTTCTTC.

Here the CDR3 DNA reads TGTGCCTGGAGTGTCGGGACAGGGCGGTCGAGAGAGCTGTTTTTT. It yields the protein CAWSVGTGRSRELFF. The gene calls are TRBV30 and TRBJ2-2, with 9 bases that match TRBD1. The CDR3 length is 15 residues. Looked up from germline, CDR1 is GTSNPN and CDR2 is SVGIG (reference sequence). J was trimmed by 11 bases and V by 0 bases; bases with no gene match: 10.

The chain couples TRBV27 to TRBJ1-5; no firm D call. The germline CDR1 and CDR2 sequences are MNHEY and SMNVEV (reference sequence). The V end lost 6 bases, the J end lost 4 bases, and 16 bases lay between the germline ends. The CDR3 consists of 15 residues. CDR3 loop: CASSPTATLNQPQHF. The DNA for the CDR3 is TGTGCCAGCAGCCCGACCGCAACACTAAATCAGCCCCAGCATTTT.

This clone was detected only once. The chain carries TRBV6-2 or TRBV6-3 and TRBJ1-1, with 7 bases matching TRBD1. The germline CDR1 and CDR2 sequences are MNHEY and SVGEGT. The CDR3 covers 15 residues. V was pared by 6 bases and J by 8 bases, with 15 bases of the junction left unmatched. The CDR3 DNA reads TGTGCCAGCAGCCGACCTGGACAGGCCCTGATCGAAGCTTTCTTT. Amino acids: CASSRPGQALIEAFF.

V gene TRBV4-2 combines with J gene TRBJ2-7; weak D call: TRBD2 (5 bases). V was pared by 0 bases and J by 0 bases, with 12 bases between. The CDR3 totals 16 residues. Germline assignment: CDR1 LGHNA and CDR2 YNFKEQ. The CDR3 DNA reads TGTGCCAGCAGCCAAGATCCAGCGGCGAGCTCCTACGAGCAGTACTTC. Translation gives CASSQDPAASSYEQYF.

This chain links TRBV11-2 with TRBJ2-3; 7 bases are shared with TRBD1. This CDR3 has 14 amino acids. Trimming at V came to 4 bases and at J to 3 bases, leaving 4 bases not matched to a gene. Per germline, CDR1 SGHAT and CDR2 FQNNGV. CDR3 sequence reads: CASSWYRGTDTQYF. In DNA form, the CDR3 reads TGTGCCAGCAGCTGGTACAGGGGTACAGATACGCAGTATTTT.

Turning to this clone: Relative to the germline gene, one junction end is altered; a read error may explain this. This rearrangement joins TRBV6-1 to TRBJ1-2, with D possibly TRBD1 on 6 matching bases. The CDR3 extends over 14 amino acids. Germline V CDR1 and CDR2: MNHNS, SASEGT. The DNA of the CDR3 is TGTACCAGCAGTGAAAGTGAAGGGGGCTATGGCTACACCTTC. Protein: CTSSESEGGYGYTF.

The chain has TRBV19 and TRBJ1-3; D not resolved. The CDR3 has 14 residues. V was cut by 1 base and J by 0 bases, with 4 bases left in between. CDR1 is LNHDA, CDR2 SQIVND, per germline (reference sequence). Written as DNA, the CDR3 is TGTGCCAGTAGTATAGGAGGCTCTGGAAACACCATATATTTT. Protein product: CASSIGGSGNTIYF. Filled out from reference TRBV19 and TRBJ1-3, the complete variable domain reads DGGITQSPKYLFRKEGQNVTLSCEQNLNHDAMYWYRQDPGQGLRLIYYSQIVNDFQKGDIAEGYSVSREKKESFPLTVTSAQKNPTAFYLCASSIGGSGNTIYFGEGSWLTVV.

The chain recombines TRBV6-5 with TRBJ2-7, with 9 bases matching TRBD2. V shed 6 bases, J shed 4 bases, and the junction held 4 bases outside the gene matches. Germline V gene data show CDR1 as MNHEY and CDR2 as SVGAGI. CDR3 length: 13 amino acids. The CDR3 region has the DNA TGTGCCAGCAGAGTGGCGGGGGGGTACGAGCAGTACTTC. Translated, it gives CASRVAGGYEQYF.

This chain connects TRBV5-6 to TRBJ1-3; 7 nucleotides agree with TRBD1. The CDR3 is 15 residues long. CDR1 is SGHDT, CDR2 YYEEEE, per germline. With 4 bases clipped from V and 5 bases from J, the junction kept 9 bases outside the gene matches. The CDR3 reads CASSLVDRLRNTIYF. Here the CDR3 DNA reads TGTGCCAGCAGCCTTGTGGACAGGTTGAGAAACACCATATATTTT.

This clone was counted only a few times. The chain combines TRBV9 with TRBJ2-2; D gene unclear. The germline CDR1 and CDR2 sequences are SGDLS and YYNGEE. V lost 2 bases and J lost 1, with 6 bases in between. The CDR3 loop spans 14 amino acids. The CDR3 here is CASSVDWNTGELFF. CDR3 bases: TGTGCCAGCAGCGTTGACTGGAACACCGGGGAGCTGTTTTTT.

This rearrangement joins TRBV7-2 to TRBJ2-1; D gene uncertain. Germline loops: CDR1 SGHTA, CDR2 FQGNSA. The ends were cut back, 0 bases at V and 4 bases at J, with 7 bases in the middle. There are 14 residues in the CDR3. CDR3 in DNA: TGTGCCAGCAGCTTAGCTACAGAGTACAATGAGCAGTTCTTC. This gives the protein CASSLATEYNEQFF.